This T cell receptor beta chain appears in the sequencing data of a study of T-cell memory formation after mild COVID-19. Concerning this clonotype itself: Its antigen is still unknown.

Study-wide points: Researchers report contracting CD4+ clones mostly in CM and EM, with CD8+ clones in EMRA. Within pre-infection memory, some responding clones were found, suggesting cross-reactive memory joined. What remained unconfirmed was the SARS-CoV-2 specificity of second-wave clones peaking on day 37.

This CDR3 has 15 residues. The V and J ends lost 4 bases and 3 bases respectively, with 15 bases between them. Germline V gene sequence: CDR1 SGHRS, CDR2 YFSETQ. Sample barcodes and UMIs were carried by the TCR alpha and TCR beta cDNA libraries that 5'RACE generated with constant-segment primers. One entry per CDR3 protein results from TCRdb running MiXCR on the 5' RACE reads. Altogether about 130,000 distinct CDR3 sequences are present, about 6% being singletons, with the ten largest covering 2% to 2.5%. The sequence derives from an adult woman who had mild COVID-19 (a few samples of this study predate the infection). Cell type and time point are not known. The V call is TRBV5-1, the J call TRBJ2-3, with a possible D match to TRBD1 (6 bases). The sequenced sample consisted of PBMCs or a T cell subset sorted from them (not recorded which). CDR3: CASSTGRYRTDTQYF. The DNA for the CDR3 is TGCGCCAGCAGCACAGGGCGATACCGGACAGATACGCAGTATTTT.